One and the same sample provided the 5 T cell receptor beta chains below, sequenced in a study of blood T cell repertoires in COVID-19. Clones were sequenced by immunoSEQ multiplex PCR, and TCRdb holds only the in-frame ones, with some missing. The sample contains about 190,000 clones, roughly 78% of which appear only once. The sample was peripheral blood. Source of these receptors: a woman aged 80 or over with active or convalescent COVID-19.

Only a few counts were recorded for this clone. The V call is TRBV28, the J call TRBJ1-4; no reliable D call. This CDR3 contains 18 residues. V was shortened by 6 bases and J by 4 bases, with 24 bases between the two germline ends. Per the germline V gene, CDR1 is MDHEN and CDR2 is SYDVKM. CDR3 in amino acids: CASRRIAWRVDGNEKLFF. In DNA, the CDR3 is TGTGCCAGCAGACGAATAGCCTGGAGGGTCGATGGTAATGAAAAACTGTTTTTT.

This clone was detected a few times. The rearrangement uses TRBV9 and TRBJ2-3, with 8 bases aligning to TRBD1. CDR3 length equals 19 residues. Germline values: CDR1 SGDLS, CDR2 YYNGEE. Trimming removed 2 bases from V and 2 bases from J; junction bases left unmatched: 16. CDR3 nucleotide sequence: TGTGCCAGCAGCGTTGGTAGGGGAGCCGGGACAGGAGTCACAGATACGCAGTATTTT. Its protein is CASSVGRGAGTGVTDTQYF.

This sequence joins TRBV18 and TRBJ2-5; 10 bases align to TRBD1. The V gene end was trimmed by 0 bases and the J gene end by 2 bases; junction bases not matched to a gene: 0. The CDR3 contains 15 residues. Germline CDR1 KGHSH, CDR2 LQKENI. The CDR3 here is CASSPPGQGQETQYF. CDR3 DNA: TGTGCCAGCTCACCACCGGGACAGGGGCAAGAGACCCAGTACTTC.

This clone was seen at least ten times. The chain carries TRBV10-3 and TRBJ2-7; 11 nucleotides agree with TRBD1. This CDR3 has 15 amino acids. In germline, CDR1 is ENHRY, CDR2 SYGVKD. Germline trimming cut 6 bases from V and 6 bases from J; bases unmatched to any gene: 10. CDR3 protein: CAISDMGQGGGEQYF. The CDR3 DNA sequence: TGTGCCATCAGCGATATGGGACAGGGGGGAGGCGAGCAGTACTTC.

The V call is TRBV4-3, the J call TRBJ1-1; D is ambiguous. V gave up 2 bases and J gave up 2 bases, with 6 bases separating them. The CDR3 is 13 residues long. The germline gives CDR1 LGHNA, CDR2 YSLEER. The CDR3 reads CASSQLSNTEAFF. In DNA form, the CDR3 reads TGCGCCAGCAGCCAACTCTCCAACACTGAAGCTTTCTTT.